Listed below are T cell receptor beta chains from one sample, sequenced in a study of blood T cell repertoires in COVID-19. This table comes from immunoSEQ multiplex PCR, and its TCRdb copy is limited to in-frame clones, with some not included. The profile shows around 220,000 clones, under 85% of them singletons. The sample was peripheral blood. These receptors originate from a woman older than 75 with COVID-19, enrolled during active disease. The CDR3 runs from the conserved cysteine through the conserved F or W. Fields, in order: CDR3 length, V gene, J gene, clone size, D gene, CDR3 protein, CDR3 DNA. A D gene is named only where the DNA matches it firmly. Size is stated for part of the rows, as once, few or many counts, or as a class when the clone is expanded.

>14|TRBV18|TRBJ1-2|.|TRBD1
CASSAGTGDYGYTF
TGTGCCAGCTCAGCCGGGACAGGGGACTATGGCTACACCTTC
>12|TRBV28|TRBJ2-7|few|.
CASSLTPYEQYF
TGTGCCAGCAGTCTAACCCCCTACGAGCAGTACTTC
>16|TRBV19|TRBJ2-1|.|TRBD2
CASSSVAGGNYNEQFF
TGTGCCAGTAGTAGCGTTGCGGGAGGGAACTACAATGAGCAGTTCTTC
>16|TRBV5-4|TRBJ1-1|.|.
CASSLSGGAGFTEAFF
TGTGCCAGCAGCTTGAGCGGGGGCGCGGGGTTCACTGAAGCTTTCTTT
>13|TRBV18|TRBJ1-4|once|.
CASSEYRAEKLFF
TGTGCCAGCTCGGAATACAGGGCCGAAAAACTGTTTTTT
>14|TRBV6-5|TRBJ1-2|.|TRBD1
CASILPDRAGGYTF
TGTGCCAGCATCCTACCCGACAGGGCGGGTGGCTACACCTTC
>14|TRBV28|TRBJ1-2|few|.
CASSFQGVMVAHTF
TGTGCCAGCAGTTTCCAGGGCGTGATGGTGGCACACACCTTC
>16|TRBV28|TRBJ2-7|.|.
CASSLEGGRLDQEQYF
TGTGCCAGCAGTCTAGAGGGGGGGCGGTTGGATCAAGAGCAGTACTTC
>15|TRBV2|TRBJ2-3|once|TRBD1
CASSEAGQGTDTQYF
TGTGCCAGCAGTGAAGCGGGACAGGGTACAGATACGCAGTATTTT
>12|TRBV6-5|TRBJ1-3|.|.
CASMPAGNTIYF
TGTGCCAGCATGCCGGCTGGAAACACCATATATTTT
>14|TRBV28|TRBJ1-5|.|.
CATPARGSNQPQHF
TGTGCCACCCCGGCGCGGGGGTCCAATCAGCCCCAGCATTTT
>15|TRBV3-1/TRBV3-2|TRBJ2-2|.|.
CASSPGLITTGELFF
TGTGCCAGCAGCCCTGGACTAATTACCACCGGGGAGCTGTTTTTT
>14|TRBV7-8|TRBJ2-5|once|TRBD2
CASSSRGVLETQYF
TGTGCCAGCAGCTCCCGGGGGGTTCTGGAGACCCAGTACTTC
>12|TRBV20-1|TRBJ2-2|.|.
CSASPTVKELFF
TGCAGTGCTAGTCCGACAGTTAAGGAGCTGTTTTTT
>14|TRBV6-5|TRBJ1-6|few|.
CASTHRESNSPLHF
TGTGCCAGCACTCACAGGGAGTCTAATTCACCCCTCCACTTT
>15|TRBV6-6|TRBJ1-4|.|TRBD1
CASSYSGGDNEKLFF
TGTGCCAGCAGTTATTCAGGGGGAGATAATGAAAAACTGTTTTTT
>15|TRBV29-1|TRBJ2-1|.|TRBD2
CSTAGDGSSYNEQFF
TGCAGCACCGCGGGAGACGGTAGTTCCTACAATGAGCAGTTCTTC
>17|TRBV2|TRBJ2-3|few|.
CASSPQGGQRPTDTQYF
TGTGCCAGCAGTCCCCAAGGAGGACAGCGGCCGACAGATACGCAGTATTTT
>15|TRBV5-4|TRBJ2-3|.|TRBD2
CASRPGLTGEDTQYF
TGTGCCAGCAGACCGGGACTAACGGGGGAAGATACGCAGTATTTT
>14|TRBV10-1|TRBJ1-6|.|.
CASIGEAGNSPLHF
TGCGCCAGCATAGGGGAGGCGGGTAATTCACCCCTCCACTTT
>19|TRBV24-1|TRBJ2-7|.|.
CATSDLHFGTLGRSYEQYF
TGTGCCACCAGTGATTTGCATTTCGGGACATTGGGGCGCAGCTACGAGCAGTACTTC
>16|TRBV7-9|TRBJ2-6|.|TRBD1
CASRRQGTAGANVLTF
TGTGCCAGCAGACGACAGGGAACGGCTGGGGCCAACGTCCTGACTTTC
>15|TRBV6-6|TRBJ1-6|.|.
CASVGDTRDNSPLHF
TGTGCCAGCGTGGGGGACACTCGGGATAATTCACCCCTCCACTTT
>12|TRBV19|TRBJ1-4|once|TRBD1
CASRGSTEKLFF
TGTGCCAGCAGGGGGTCGACGGAAAAACTGTTTTTT
>12|TRBV3-1/TRBV3-2|TRBJ1-1|.|.
CASSQGEVEAFF
TGTGCCAGCAGCCAAGGCGAGGTTGAAGCTTTCTTT
>12|TRBV15|TRBJ1-2|.|TRBD1
CATSRDSSGYTF
TGTGCCACCTCCCGGGACAGCTCTGGCTACACCTTC